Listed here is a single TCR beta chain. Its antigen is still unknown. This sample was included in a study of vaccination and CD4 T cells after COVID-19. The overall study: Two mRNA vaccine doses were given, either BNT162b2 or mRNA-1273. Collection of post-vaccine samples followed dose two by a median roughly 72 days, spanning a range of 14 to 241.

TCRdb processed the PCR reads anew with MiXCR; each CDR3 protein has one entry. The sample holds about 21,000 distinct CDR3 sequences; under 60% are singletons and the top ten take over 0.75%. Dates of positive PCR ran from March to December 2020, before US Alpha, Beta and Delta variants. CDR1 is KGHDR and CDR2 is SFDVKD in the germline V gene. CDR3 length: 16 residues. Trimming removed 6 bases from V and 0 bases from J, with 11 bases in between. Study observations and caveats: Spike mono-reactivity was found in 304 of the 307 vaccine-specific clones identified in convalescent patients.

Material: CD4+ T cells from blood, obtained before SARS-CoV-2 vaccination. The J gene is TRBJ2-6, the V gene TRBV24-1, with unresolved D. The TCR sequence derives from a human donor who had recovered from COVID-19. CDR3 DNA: TGTGCCACCAGTTCCTATGCGGACTCTGGGGCCAACGTCCTGACTTTC. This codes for CATSSYADSGANVLTF.